This TCR beta chain is drawn from a study of CD8 T cells in seronegative destructive rheumatoid arthritis (dated by TCRdb to about 2020). For the wider study: At the time of sampling, most of the eight CND-RA patients were on biological drugs. Peripheral CD8+ TCRbeta repertoires were compared between CCP-negative destructive rheumatoid arthritis (CND-RA) patients and newly diagnosed seropositive RA, seronegative RA and healthy controls. The seropositive RA, seronegative RA and healthy control comparison cohorts were taken from a previously published TCRbeta dataset and were not newly sequenced.

The investigation overall reported the following: CND-RA patients appeared to carry a distinct set of enriched public clonotypes, which the authors read as support for a separate disease subset. CND-RA repertoires showed more CMV-reactive and fewer influenza A-reactive CD8+ TCRbeta sequences than controls and other RA subtypes. Because diagnostic samples were lacking, the TCR repertoire differences may partly reflect years of poor disease control rather than having been present at onset. The small size of the CND-RA cohort was acknowledged as a study limitation. Across the roughly 120,000 clonotypes tested, no public clonotype enrichment remained significant after Benjamini-Hochberg correction. After adjusting for age, CND-RA patients appeared to have less diverse, more clonal CD8+ TCRbeta repertoires than other RA subtypes.

The germline V gene specifies KGHSH as CDR1 and LQKENI as CDR2. V is trimmed back by 0 bases and J by 5 bases, and the junction contains 10 bases that no gene match accounts for. The CDR3 numbers 17 residues from cysteine through phenylalanine. Left in the record is the CDR3 DNA by itself, 51 bases read in frame from the first base. To note about this clone: The target of this receptor is not known. Per-base quality was not reported, and no clone a single base away is much larger than it.

Following the manufacturer's instructions, genomic DNA from CD8+ cells served as the input for TCRbeta sequencing. A genomics technology centre in Finland performed the TCRbeta sequencing with the immunoSEQ assay. Turning to the authors' computational methods: Clonotype tables from the immunoSEQ preprocessing pipeline were converted to VDJtools format, and non-productive clonotypes were removed. Samples with fewer than 10,000 reads were excluded, the remaining samples were subsampled to 10,000 reads, and most of the eight CND-RA samples were retained. The VDJtools CalcDiversityStats function was applied to data subsampled to 10,000 reads to calculate Shannon-Wiener, Simpson and clonality indices. Non-singleton TCRbeta clonotypes were hard-matched, with no mismatches allowed, against VDJdb to infer antigen specificity. CDR3 sequences differing by one amino acid (Hamming distance 1) were grouped into clusters with potentially shared antigen targets. Public clonotypes were tested for group enrichment with one-sided Fisher's exact tests after resampling groups to six samples, repeated ten times. TCRdb's version of the immuneACCESS table is confined to in-frame rearrangements and falls short of the full clone set. An unresolved V gene accounts for under half of the shortfall where checked; the remainder is of unknown origin. V, J and clone size are those of that table, while D and trimming were read from the DNA. Across this sample there are 13,000 or so clones, with 80% to 85% seen only once. Around 28% of the sample comes from the top ten.

CND-RA patients tested negative on the clinical CCP2 antibody test, and even with active therapy their joint destruction kept progressing. Every CND-RA patient had failed conventional anti-rheumatic therapy and showed typical joint destruction in the wrists and ankles. Instead of being sampled at diagnosis, CND-RA patients were sampled after long disease histories, which in several cases spanned decades. Each patient provided about 54 millilitres of EDTA-anticoagulated peripheral blood. Peripheral blood mononuclear cells were isolated by Ficoll-Paque PLUS density gradient separation. Using AutoMACS magnetic bead positive selection, CD8+ cells were isolated from either fresh or cryopreserved PBMCs, and flow cytometry was used to check purity. Genomic DNA was extracted with Nucleospin Tissue or Tissue XS kits and quantified on a Qubit 2.0 fluorometer.

What was sequenced was CD8+ T cells from blood. The TCR originated in a woman aged 30-55 years with seronegative destructive rheumatoid arthritis. The rearranged chain carries TRBV18 and TRBJ2-5, with 9 central nucleotides matching TRBD2. The sequenced DNA is TGTGCCAGCTCACCACCCCTAGCGGGGCACCCGTATGAGACCCAGTACTTC. This sequence encodes CASSPPLAGHPYETQYF.